These T cell receptor beta chains were read from a single sample in a study of tumor-infiltrating lymphocytes in primary liver carcinoma. One entry per CDR3 protein results from TCRdb running MiXCR on the multiplex PCR reads. The sample consists of some 180,000 distinct CDR3 sequences, 50% to 75% of them appearing once. Input material: peripheral blood. These receptors originate from a middle-aged man with primary liver carcinoma and hepatitis B virus infection. Each CDR3 is given with its conserved first and last residue. D genes are given only for firm matches. Clone size, where shown, is once, few, many, or a class for clones that have expanded.

cdr3_length | clone_size | j_call | v_call | d_call | cdr3_nt | cdr3_aa
13 | few | TRBJ2-5 | TRBV12-3/TRBV12-4 | NA | TGTGCCAGCAGTTTAGAGGACCAAGAGACCCAGTACTTC | CASSLEDQETQYF
14 | NA | TRBJ2-7 | TRBV7-9 | NA | TGTGCCAGCAGCCACCGCGGTGGTCGTGACGAGCAGTACTTC | CASSHRGGRDEQYF
13 | few | TRBJ1-2 | TRBV10-3 | NA | TGTGCCCTCAGGGCCGCGACCGTCGATGGCTACACCTTC | CALRAATVDGYTF
18 | NA | TRBJ2-7 | TRBV4-1 | TRBD2 | TGCGCCAGCAGCCGAACCGCTTTGACTAGCGGGGCCTCCTACGAGCAGTACTTC | CASSRTALTSGASYEQYF
12 | NA | TRBJ2-7 | TRBV6-2/TRBV6-3 | TRBD2 | TGTGCCGCTCGGACTAGCGGTTACGACCAGTACTTC | CAARTSGYDQYF
15 | NA | TRBJ2-1 | TRBV18 | NA | TGTGCCAGCTCACCACAGCGACTAGACTACAATGAGCAGTTCTTC | CASSPQRLDYNEQFF
13 | NA | TRBJ2-7 | TRBV28 | TRBD1 | TGTGCCAGCAGGCGACAGGGGAAGCACGAGCAGTACTTC | CASRRQGKHEQYF
19 | NA | TRBJ2-1 | TRBV4-1 | TRBD2 | TGTGCCGGCAGCCAAGACCGAGGAGGGAGGGCCAGGGTTCGCAATGAGCAGTTCTTC | CAGSQDRGGRARVRNEQFF
13 | NA | TRBJ2-3 | TRBV29-1 | NA | TGCAGCGTTGTTGGGGGAGTGACAGATATGCAGTATTTT | CSVVGGVTDMQYF
15 | NA | TRBJ2-4 | TRBV28 | NA | TGTGCCAGCAGTTTTGGGACAAGGACAAAAAACATTCAGTACTTC | CASSFGTRTKNIQYF
13 | NA | TRBJ2-7 | TRBV10-3 | TRBD2 | TGTGCCATCAAGTCGGCGGGAGCGGACGAGCAGTACTTC | CAIKSAGADEQYF
15 | NA | TRBJ2-7 | TRBV7-8 | TRBD1 | TGTGCCAGCAGCGCCAACAGGGGGACCTTCTACGAGCAGTACTTC | CASSANRGTFYEQYF
15 | NA | TRBJ2-7 | TRBV6-2/TRBV6-3 | TRBD2 | TGTGCCAGCAGTTATAAGCCTAGCGGTTCCTACGAGCAGTACTTC | CASSYKPSGSYEQYF
14 | NA | TRBJ1-2 | TRBV12-3/TRBV12-4 | NA | TGTGCCAGCAGTTACACGACAGGAGCCTATGGCTACACCTTC | CASSYTTGAYGYTF
19 | many | TRBJ2-7 | TRBV12-3/TRBV12-4 | TRBD1 | TGTGCCAGCAGTTCGTGGAGGGCAGGGGGCCTATCCGGGAACAACGAGCAGTACTTC | CASSSWRAGGLSGNNEQYF
14 | NA | TRBJ2-1 | TRBV6-4 | TRBD1 | TGTGCCAGCAGTCGGACAGGGGGGTACAATGGGCAGTTCTTC | CASSRTGGYNGQFF
14 | NA | TRBJ2-5 | TRBV29-1 | NA | TGCAGCGTTGTCCCGGGGAGGTACCAAGAGACCCAGTACTTC | CSVVPGRYQETQYF
14 | NA | TRBJ2-5 | TRBV11-1 | TRBD2 | TGTGTCAGCAGCCTCCGACTAGCGGGAGAGGCCCAGTACTTC | CVSSLRLAGEAQYF
11 | NA | TRBJ2-7 | TRBV6-1 | NA | TGTGCCAGCAGTGTGGCGTACAAGCAGTACTTC | CASSVAYKQYF
13 | NA | TRBJ2-7 | TRBV11-2 | NA | TGTGCCAGCAGAACGGATAGGGGTCGCGAGCAGTACTTC | CASRTDRGREQYF
13 | NA | TRBJ2-1 | TRBV6-5 | NA | TGTGCCAGCGGCAAAGGCGGCTACAATGAGCAGTTCTTC | CASGKGGYNEQFF
15 | NA | TRBJ2-2 | TRBV4-2 | NA | TGTGCCAGCAGCCAAGATAAGAGCGTAACCGGGGAGCTGTTTTTT | CASSQDKSVTGELFF
13 | NA | TRBJ1-6 | TRBV28 | TRBD1 | TGTGCCAGCAGCCCCAGGGGGCCTCTTCCCCTCCACTTT | CASSPRGPLPLHF
14 | NA | TRBJ1-1 | TRBV6-1 | TRBD1 | TGTGCCAGCAGGGACAGGGGAAAGAACACTGAAGCTTTCTTT | CASRDRGKNTEAFF
14 | NA | TRBJ2-7 | TRBV28 | NA | TGTGCCAGCAGTTTAGCCCAGGGGGGGGGGAAGCAGTACTTC | CASSLAQGGGKQYF
14 | once | TRBJ2-1 | TRBV12-5 | NA | TGTGCTAGTGGTTTTGGGGGAGAAAGGAATGAGCAGTTCTTC | CASGFGGERNEQFF
17 | few | TRBJ2-6 | TRBV9 | TRBD1 | TGTGCCAGCAGCGCCGGGACAGAAAGCTCTGGGGCCAACGTCCTGACTTTC | CASSAGTESSGANVLTF
15 | many | TRBJ2-7 | TRBV11-2 | NA | TGTGCCAGCAGCTTAGACCGGGACGGACGGGACGAGCAGTACTTC | CASSLDRDGRDEQYF
14 | NA | TRBJ2-2 | TRBV14 | TRBD1 | TGTGCCAGCGGGTCGGGACAGAACACCGGGGAGCTGCTTTTT | CASGSGQNTGELLF
13 | NA | TRBJ2-7 | TRBV14 | NA | TGTGCCAGCAGTACCGGGGAAGACACACGACGGCACTTC | CASSTGEDTRRHF
16 | once | TRBJ2-1 | TRBV4-1 | NA | TGCGCCAGCAGCCTAAAGGGCGCTAGCTCCTACAATGAGCAGTTCTTC | CASSLKGASSYNEQFF
16 | many | TRBJ2-7 | TRBV6-5 | TRBD1 | TGTGCCAGCAGTTTCATACCGACAGGGGGTTCCTACGAGCAGTACTTC | CASSFIPTGGSYEQYF
17 | many | TRBJ1-1 | TRBV4-1 | NA | TGCGCCAGCAGCCTGAAACAGCTGGAGGGAATGAACACTGAAGCTTTCTTT | CASSLKQLEGMNTEAFF
14 | NA | TRBJ2-6 | TRBV14 | NA | TGTGCCAGCAGCCAATCCTCTGGGGCCAAGGTCCTGACTTTC | CASSQSSGAKVLTF
8 | many | TRBJ1-2 | TRBV29-1 | NA | TGCAGCGCAAATGGCTACACCTTC | CSANGYTF
16 | few | TRBJ1-1 | TRBV7-8 | NA | TGTGCCAGCAGCTTAGACCGGGCAACCCGCCACACTGAAGCTTTCTTT | CASSLDRATRHTEAFF
14 | NA | TRBJ2-7 | TRBV13 | NA | TGTGCCAGCAGCACTTCCGGGACGGTCTACGAGCAGTGCTTC | CASSTSGTVYEQCF
15 | once | TRBJ2-2 | TRBV6-1 | NA | TGTGCCAGCACTCTAGGGTTCCCGAACACCGGGGAGCTGTTTTTT | CASTLGFPNTGELFF
13 | few | TRBJ1-1 | TRBV12-3/TRBV12-4 | NA | TGTGCCAGCAGTCCAACACAGAACACTGAAGCTTTCTTT | CASSPTQNTEAFF